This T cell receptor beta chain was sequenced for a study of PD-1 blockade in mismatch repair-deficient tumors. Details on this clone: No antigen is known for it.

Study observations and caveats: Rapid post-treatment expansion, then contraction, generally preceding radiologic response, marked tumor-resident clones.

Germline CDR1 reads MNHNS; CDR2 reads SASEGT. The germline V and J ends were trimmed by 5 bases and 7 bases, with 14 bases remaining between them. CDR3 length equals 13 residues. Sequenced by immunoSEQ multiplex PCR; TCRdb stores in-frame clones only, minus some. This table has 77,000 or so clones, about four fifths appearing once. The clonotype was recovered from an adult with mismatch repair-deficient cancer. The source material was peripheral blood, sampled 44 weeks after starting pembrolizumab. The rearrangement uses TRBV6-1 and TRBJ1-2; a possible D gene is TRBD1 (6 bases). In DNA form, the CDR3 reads TGTGCCAGCAGTATTCAGGGGTTTAGTGGCTACACCTTC. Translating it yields CASSIQGFSGYTF.